This T cell receptor beta chain is from a study of T cell responses to AZD1222 COVID-19 vaccine. Study outcomes and limitations: Repertoire sampling happened only post peak T cell response. White British donors predominated, females outnumbered males, and clonal diversity was possibly underestimated.

With respect to this clone: What it binds is not known.

TCRdb's table, derived via immunoSEQ multiplex PCR, lists solely in-frame clones and lacks some. The table has around 110,000 clones, 80% to 90% seen once. The sequencing used peripheral blood, collected on day 0 of MenACWY control vaccination. The TCR comes from an adult in good health.

The CDR3 bases are TGTGCCAGCAGGTACATCCAGACCTCCTACAATGAGCAGTTCTTC. Residues: CASRYIQTSYNEQFF. The chain recombines TRBV2 with TRBJ2-1; D ambiguous. CDR3 length: 15 residues. Trimming removed 6 bases from V and 0 bases from J, with 12 bases in between. Germline loops: CDR1 SNHLY, CDR2 FYNNEI.